The TCR beta chain under discussion was sequenced for a study of Ad26.COV2.S vaccination and SARS-CoV-2 variants. Study summary: Intramuscular Ad26.COV2.S at 5x10^10 or 1x10^11 viral particles. Whole-study findings and limits: People given the vaccine had a wider spike-specific TCR breadth than placebo recipients did. Vaccinees reportedly had broad spike-specific CD8+ and CD4+ T cell responses.

Here immunoSEQ multiplex PCR was the method, and the copy in TCRdb shows in-frame clones only, minus some. This sample has approximately 410,000 clones, with approximately 92% found just once. A remark on this clone: Its antigen is undetermined.

Treatment indicated: 19 received Ad26.COV2.S at low or high dose, single or two shots; 5 received placebo; per-sample allocation not given. Sampling was performed 63 days after the first vaccine or placebo injection. CDR3 length: 15 amino acids. CDR1 and CDR2 from the germline V gene are MDHEN and SYDVKM. V was shortened by 4 bases and J by 4 bases, with 16 bases between the two germline ends. The clonotype originates from a person aged 18-60 years who received the Ad26.COV2.S COVID-19 vaccine or a placebo. This chain joins TRBV28 and TRBJ1-2, with TRBD1 as a possible D gene (5 bases). The source was peripheral blood, collected in a trial of Ad26.COV2.S vaccine versus placebo. CDR3 DNA sequence: TGTGCCAGCAGTTCTGAATCGAGGGGCTCCTATGGCTACACCTTC. As protein: CASSSESRGSYGYTF.